The present T cell receptor (beta chain) was sequenced within a study of blood T cells in healthy people across ages. This clonotype occurred a few times. Using a J-beta primer mix together with a sample-barcoded 5' primer, a second PCR was run for roughly 6 to 11 cycles. MiXCR was run by TCRdb on the 5' RACE reads, yielding one entry per CDR3 protein. This table holds about 730,000 distinct CDR3 sequences, about 40% found once. The CDR3 consists of 14 residues. The V and J ends lost 7 bases and 9 bases, in that order; junction bases with no gene match: 10. V and J are TRBV12-3 or TRBV12-4 and TRBJ2-1; TRBD1 matches 9 bases. Specimen: blood. The sequence derives from an older woman in good health. Written as DNA, the CDR3 is TGTGCCAGCACCAGGGACAGGGAGGACAGTGAGCAGTTCTTC. It is translated as CASTRDREDSEQFF.